Listed below are T cell receptor beta chains from one sample, sequenced in a study of T cell responses to AZD1222 COVID-19 vaccine. TCRdb's copy holds only in-frame clones and misses some; the assay was immunoSEQ multiplex PCR. Found here are about 150,000 clones, roughly 90% of them singletons; the top ten hold less than 2%. The sequences come from peripheral blood, collected 28 days after the second AZD1222 dose. The receptors stem from an adult who received the AZD1222 COVID-19 vaccine. Both conserved end residues are part of each CDR3. D genes are given only for firm matches. Size is omitted from some rows. Given values are once, few, many or a class for expanded clones.

v_call	clone_size	j_call	d_call	cdr3_nt	cdr3_aa
TRBV7-2	.	TRBJ1-2	TRBD1	TGTGCCAGCAGCCGGGACAGGAACTATGGCTACACCTTC	CASSRDRNYGYTF
TRBV5-1	.	TRBJ1-2	.	TGCGCCAGCAGCTTGGGAACAGGGCAATCCTATGGCTACACCTTC	CASSLGTGQSYGYTF
TRBV11-2	.	TRBJ2-5	.	TGTGCCAGCAGCTATTTCTGGGAGACCCAGTACTTC	CASSYFWETQYF
TRBV21-1	.	TRBJ1-2	.	TGTGCCAGCAGCATCGGACAGGGGGCTGGCTACACCTTC	CASSIGQGAGYTF
TRBV14	.	TRBJ1-6	.	TGTGCCAGCAGCCAAGATCCAGGGATCCCCCTCCACTTT	CASSQDPGIPLHF
TRBV18	.	TRBJ1-1	TRBD1	TGTGCCAGCTCCCAGGGGGAGAACACTGAAGCTTTCTTT	CASSQGENTEAFF
TRBV9	few	TRBJ1-2	.	TGTGCCAGCAGCGTAGGTCCAGGTTTCACCTTC	CASSVGPGFTF
TRBV5-4	.	TRBJ2-1	TRBD1	TGTGCCAGCAGCTTGGTTGAGGGGGCCTATACCAATGAGCAGTTCTTC	CASSLVEGAYTNEQFF
TRBV2	once	TRBJ1-1	.	TGTGCCAGCACCCCTGGCGGGGAACCTTTCTTT	CASTPGGEPFF
TRBV1	.	TRBJ1-5	.	TGCACCAGCAGCCATGATCACACAGGGAACCAGCCCCAGCATTTT	CTSSHDHTGNQPQHF
TRBV4-1	.	TRBJ2-3	.	TGCGCCAGCAGCCAAGCTGTTTATGTACCGACAGGAGACACAGATACGCAGTATTTT	CASSQAVYVPTGDTDTQYF
TRBV7-6	.	TRBJ2-2	TRBD2	TGTGCCAGCAGCTTGGGACTAGCGGGAGGGCCGGTAGACACCGGGGAGCTGTTTTTT	CASSLGLAGGPVDTGELFF
TRBV5-6	.	TRBJ2-5	.	TGTGCCAGCAGCTTGAACCCCCAAGAGACCCAGTACTTC	CASSLNPQETQYF
TRBV5-1	.	TRBJ1-6	.	TGCGCCAGCAGCTTGGGGGATAGTAGGGATTCACCCCTCCACTTT	CASSLGDSRDSPLHF
TRBV27	.	TRBJ1-5	TRBD1	TGTGCCAGCAGTTTGGGACAGGGAACGGGAGAGCCCCAGCATTTT	CASSLGQGTGEPQHF
TRBV5-8	.	TRBJ2-7	.	TGTGCCAGCAGCTTGGGGGCAGGGGCCTACGAGCAGTACTTC	CASSLGAGAYEQYF